The sequence of this T cell receptor (beta chain) was determined in a study of identical twins. The donors were all healthy and Caucasian. A single record per CDR3 protein comes from TCRdb applying MiXCR to the 5' RACE reads. The table includes 700,000 to 950,000 distinct CDR3 sequences, about 12% detected once. Study conclusions and caveats: Abundant beta clonotypes from cord blood had fewer insertions, unlike memory repertoires, which showed none. The analysis was cross-sectional rather than longitudinal within donors. Partial confounding of zero-insertion analyses by invariant MAIT and iNKT cells was possible.

The table lists this clonotype with many counts. Its antigen remains unidentified. These same records also appear under a second study, on yellow fever vaccine responses in identical twins.

The sequence derives from a woman between 18 and 30 years old in good health. Material: PBMCs.

CDR3 residues: CATGGGSPYEQYF. The CDR3 DNA reads TGTGCCACCGGGGGCGGTTCACCCTACGAGCAGTACTTC. The rearrangement uses TRBV10-3 and TRBJ2-7, with D tentatively TRBD1 or TRBD2 (6 bases each). Germline-derived CDR1 and CDR2 are ENHRY and SYGVKD. The length of the CDR3 is 13 residues. V was pared by 10 bases and J by 2 bases, with 15 bases between.